Each of the 7 T cell receptor beta chains below was sequenced from the same sample in a study of Ad26.COV2.S vaccination and SARS-CoV-2 variants. Treatment indicated: some 20 received Ad26.COV2.S at low or high dose, single or two shots; 5 received placebo; per-sample allocation not given. Material that was analyzed had been drawn on day 63 after the first vaccine or placebo injection. Libraries were prepared by immunoSEQ multiplex PCR; TCRdb keeps only in-frame clonotypes and omits some of them. Of 450,000 to 550,000 clones in the sample, 89% were seen once. Material: peripheral blood, obtained in a trial of Ad26.COV2.S vaccine versus placebo. The receptors stem from a person aged 18 to 65 who received the Ad26.COV2.S COVID-19 vaccine or a placebo.

The rearrangement links TRBV5-4 to TRBJ2-5; D gene ambiguous. CDR3 length equals 14 residues. CDR1 SGHNT and CDR2 YYREEE come from the germline V gene (reference sequence). The ends were cut back, 2 bases at V and 5 bases at J, with 13 bases in the middle. The CDR3 reads CASSFRAPGETQYF. In DNA, the CDR3 is TGTGCCAGCAGCTTTAGGGCCCCCGGGGAGACCCAGTACTTC.

The chain has TRBV29-1 and TRBJ1-1, with TRBD1 matching over 7 bases. The CDR3 is 14 residues long. CDR1 and CDR2 from the germline V gene are SQVTM and ANQGSEA. Losses at the gene ends were 7 bases for V and 3 bases for J; bases not matched to a gene: 11. CDR3 region: CSGQNRGVYTEAFF. In DNA form, the CDR3 reads TGCAGCGGACAAAACAGGGGAGTCTACACTGAAGCTTTCTTT.

The chain combines TRBV5-4 with TRBJ2-3; maybe TRBD1 (6 bases). The CDR3 loop spans 16 amino acids. V lost 4 bases and J 1 base, leaving 16 bases between the germline ends. Looked up from germline, CDR1 is SGHNT and CDR2 is YYREEE (reference sequence). The CDR3 nucleotides are TGTGCCAGCAGCAAACGCCGGGACACACGCACAGATACGCAGTATTTT. This codes for CASSKRRDTRTDTQYF.

This chain connects TRBV4-1 to TRBJ1-1; TRBD1 is a possible D gene (5 bases). This CDR3 comprises 17 residues. CDR1 is MGHRA, CDR2 YSYEKL, per germline. Between the trimmed V and J ends, which lost 4 bases and 0 bases, there was a span of 18 bases. The CDR3 sequence is CASSPGGLNFMNTEAFF. The CDR3, as DNA: TGCGCCAGCAGCCCGGGGGGGTTGAACTTTATGAACACTGAAGCTTTCTTT.

This clone has only a few counts. The genes are TRBV4-2 and TRBJ2-1; TRBD2 aligns across 10 bases. V shed 4 bases and J 0 bases; nucleotides not matched to a gene: 6. The CDR3 covers 17 residues. Germline V gives CDR1 LGHNA, CDR2 YNFKEQ. The CDR3 sequence: CASSLRAGGSSYNEQFF. In DNA, the CDR3 is TGTGCCAGCAGCCTCAGAGCGGGGGGGAGCTCCTACAATGAGCAGTTCTTC.

The chain combines TRBV6-2 or TRBV6-3 with TRBJ2-7, with TRBD2 as a possible D gene (6 bases). This CDR3 is 15 amino acids long. The V end was cut by 4 bases, the J end by 3 bases, with 16 bases between. CDR1 and CDR2 from the germline V gene are MNHEY and SVGEGT. This CDR3 is CASSSFSGAVYEQYV. Here the CDR3 DNA reads TGTGCCAGCAGTTCCTTTAGCGGAGCGGTCTACGAGCAGTACGTC.

V and J are TRBV7-3 and TRBJ2-3, with D uncertain. The CDR3 runs to 15 residues. CDR1 and CDR2 (germline): SGHTA, FQGTGA. V gave up 5 bases and J gave up 8 bases, with 20 bases separating them. DNA of the CDR3: TGTGCCAGCAGCCCAATCTCCCCAGGCGCCGGTACGCAGTATTTT. It yields the protein CASSPISPGAGTQYF.